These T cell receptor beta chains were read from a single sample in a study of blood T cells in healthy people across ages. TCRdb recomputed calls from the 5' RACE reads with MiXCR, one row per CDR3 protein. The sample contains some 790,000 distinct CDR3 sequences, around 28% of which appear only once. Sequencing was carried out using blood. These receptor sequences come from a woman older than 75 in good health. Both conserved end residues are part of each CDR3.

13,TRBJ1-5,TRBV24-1,CATRDSENQPQHF
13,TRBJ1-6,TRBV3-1,CAVSRAYNSPLHF
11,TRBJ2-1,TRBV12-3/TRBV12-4,CASSPSHEQFF
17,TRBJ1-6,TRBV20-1,CSALLGARSSYNSPLHF
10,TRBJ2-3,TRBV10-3,CATLADTQYF
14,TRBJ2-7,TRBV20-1,CSALRGTYSYEQYF
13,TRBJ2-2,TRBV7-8,CASKVVAAGELFF
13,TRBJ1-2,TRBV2,CASSLTGIYGYTF
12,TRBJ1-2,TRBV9,CASSPDSHGYTF
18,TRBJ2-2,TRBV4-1,CASSQDRRGGRGTGELFF
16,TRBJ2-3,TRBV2,CASSELGQGISDTQYF
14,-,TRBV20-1,CSAHGGPSSYEQYF
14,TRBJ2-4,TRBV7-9,CASSIGQDKNIQYF
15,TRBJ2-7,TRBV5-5,CAGSWAPPGKYEQYF
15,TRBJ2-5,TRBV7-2,CASSLAGGPGETQYF
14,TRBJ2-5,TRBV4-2,CASSQGGGEGTQYF
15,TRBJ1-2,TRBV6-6,CASRFRQGANYGYTF
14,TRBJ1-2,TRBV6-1,CASSEEGLRMGYTF
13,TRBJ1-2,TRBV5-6,CASSYREVSGYTF
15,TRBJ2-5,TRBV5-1,CASSLGAPPSNEQYF
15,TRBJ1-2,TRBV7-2,CASSAPGQGAYGYTF
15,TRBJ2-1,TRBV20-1,CSAERGRGVGNEQFF
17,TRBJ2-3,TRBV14,CASSQALGTFSTDTQYF
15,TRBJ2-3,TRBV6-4,CASSESGGGSDTQYF
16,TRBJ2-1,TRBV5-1,CASSGGRGGGDNEQFF
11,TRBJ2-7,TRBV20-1,CSPQDPYEQYF
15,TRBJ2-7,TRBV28,CASSFPGQGRYEQYF
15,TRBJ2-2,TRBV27,CASSSGQTHTGELFF
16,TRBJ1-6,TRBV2,CASSERSFRAGSPLHF
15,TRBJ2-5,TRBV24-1,CATSDRGVHAETQYF
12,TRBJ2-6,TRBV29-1,CSVGHGANVLTF
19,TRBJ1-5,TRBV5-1,CTSSLGTSGGAGGNQPQHF
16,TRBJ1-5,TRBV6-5,CANSQTGAWGNQPQHF
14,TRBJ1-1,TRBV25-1,CASSDWKANTEAFF
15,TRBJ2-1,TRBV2,CASSERDGPRSEQFF
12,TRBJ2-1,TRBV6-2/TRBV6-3,CASSYLRSEQFF
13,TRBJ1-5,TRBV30,CAWSLQENQPQHF
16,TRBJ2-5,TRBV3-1,CASSQQSTSGVKTQYF
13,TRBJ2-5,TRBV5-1,CASSGGAEETQYF
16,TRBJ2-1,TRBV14,CASSQDRRVSYNEQFF
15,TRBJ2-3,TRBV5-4,CASSSGLAKADTQYF
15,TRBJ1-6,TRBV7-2,CASSLVRDREAPLHF
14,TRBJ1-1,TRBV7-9,CASSKPTGATEAFF
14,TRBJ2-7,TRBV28,CASKVAGVNNEQYF
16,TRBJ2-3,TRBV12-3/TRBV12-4,CASSFWSGGRTDTQYF
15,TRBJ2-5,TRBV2,CASRLQGLGRETQYF
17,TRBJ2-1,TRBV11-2,CASTAGYLAGGYNEQFF
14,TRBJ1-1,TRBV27,CASSRPGQGVEAFF
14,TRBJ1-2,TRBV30,CAWSKGPKDGGYTF
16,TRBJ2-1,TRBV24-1,CATSGTGTGSCNEQFF
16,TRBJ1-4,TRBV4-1,CASSQEVGVGSVKLFF
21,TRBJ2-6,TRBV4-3,CASSVIVKRPLGASGANVLTF
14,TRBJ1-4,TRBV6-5,CASSYSYRNEKLFF
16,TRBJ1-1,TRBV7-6,CASSLGAAGLNTEAFF
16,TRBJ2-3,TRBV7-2,CASSLGRTGGTDTQYF
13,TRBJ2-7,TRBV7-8,CASSLVRSYEQYF
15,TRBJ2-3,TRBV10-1,CASSARHRGEDTQYF
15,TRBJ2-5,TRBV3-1,CASSRQGYGQETQYF
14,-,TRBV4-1,CASSLEDLGGTQYF
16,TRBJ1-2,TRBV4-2,CASSQSGTPGAYGYTF